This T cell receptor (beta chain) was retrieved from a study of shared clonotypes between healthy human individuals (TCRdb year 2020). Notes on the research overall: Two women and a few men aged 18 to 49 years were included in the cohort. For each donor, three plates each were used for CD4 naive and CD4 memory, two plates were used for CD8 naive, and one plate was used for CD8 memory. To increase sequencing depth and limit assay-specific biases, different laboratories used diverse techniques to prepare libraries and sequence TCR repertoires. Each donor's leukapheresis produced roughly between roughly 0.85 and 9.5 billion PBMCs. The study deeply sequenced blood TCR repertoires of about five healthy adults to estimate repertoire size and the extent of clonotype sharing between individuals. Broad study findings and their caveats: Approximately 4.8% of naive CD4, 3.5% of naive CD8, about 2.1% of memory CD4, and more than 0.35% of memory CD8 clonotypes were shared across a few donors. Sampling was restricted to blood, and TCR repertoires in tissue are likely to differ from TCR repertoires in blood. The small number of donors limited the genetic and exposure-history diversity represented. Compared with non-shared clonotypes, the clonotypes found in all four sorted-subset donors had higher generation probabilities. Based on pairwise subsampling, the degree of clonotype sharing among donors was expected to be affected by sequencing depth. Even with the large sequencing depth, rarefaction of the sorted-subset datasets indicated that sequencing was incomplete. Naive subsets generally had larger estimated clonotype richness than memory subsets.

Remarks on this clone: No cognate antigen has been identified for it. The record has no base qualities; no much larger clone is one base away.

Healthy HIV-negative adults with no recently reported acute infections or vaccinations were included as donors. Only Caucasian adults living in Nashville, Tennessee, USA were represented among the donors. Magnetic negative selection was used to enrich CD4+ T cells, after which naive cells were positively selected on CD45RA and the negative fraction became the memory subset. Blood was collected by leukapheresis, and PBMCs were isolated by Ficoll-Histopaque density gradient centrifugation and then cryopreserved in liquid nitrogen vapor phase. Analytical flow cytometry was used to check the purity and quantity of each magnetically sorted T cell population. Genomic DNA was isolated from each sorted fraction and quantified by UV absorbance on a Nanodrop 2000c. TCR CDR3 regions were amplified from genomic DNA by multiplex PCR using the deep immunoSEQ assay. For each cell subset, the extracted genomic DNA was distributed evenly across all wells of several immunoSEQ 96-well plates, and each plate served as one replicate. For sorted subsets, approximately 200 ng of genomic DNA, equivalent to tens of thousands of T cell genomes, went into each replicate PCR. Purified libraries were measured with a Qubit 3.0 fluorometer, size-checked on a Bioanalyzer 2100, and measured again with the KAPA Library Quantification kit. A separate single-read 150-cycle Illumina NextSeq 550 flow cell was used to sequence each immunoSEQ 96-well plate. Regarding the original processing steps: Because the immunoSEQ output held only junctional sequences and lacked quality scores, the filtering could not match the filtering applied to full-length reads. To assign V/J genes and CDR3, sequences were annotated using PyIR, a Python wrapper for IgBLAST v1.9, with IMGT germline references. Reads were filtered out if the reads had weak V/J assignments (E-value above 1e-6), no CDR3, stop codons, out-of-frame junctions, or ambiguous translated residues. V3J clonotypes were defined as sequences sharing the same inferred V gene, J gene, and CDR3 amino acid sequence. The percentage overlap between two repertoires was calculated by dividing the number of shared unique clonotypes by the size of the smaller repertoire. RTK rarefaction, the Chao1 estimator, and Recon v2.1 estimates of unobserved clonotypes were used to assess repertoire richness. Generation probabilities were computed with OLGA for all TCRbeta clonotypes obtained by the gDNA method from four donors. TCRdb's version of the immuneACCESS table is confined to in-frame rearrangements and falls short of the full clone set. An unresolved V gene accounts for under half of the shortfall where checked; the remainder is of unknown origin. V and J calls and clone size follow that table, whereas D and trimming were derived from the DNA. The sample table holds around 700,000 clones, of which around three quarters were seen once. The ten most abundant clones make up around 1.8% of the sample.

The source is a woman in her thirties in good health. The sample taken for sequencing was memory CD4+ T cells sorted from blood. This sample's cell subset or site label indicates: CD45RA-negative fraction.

The nucleotides read TGTGCCAGCAGCCTAAGCCTTGAGAATCTGGCTAGCACAGATACGCAGTATTTT. Translation gives CASSLSLENLASTDTQYF. The sequence joins TRBV11-2 to TRBJ2-3; there is no confident call for the D gene. The germline V gene encodes CDR1 SGHAT and CDR2 FQNNGV. The trim is 5 bases for V and 0 bases for J, with a gap of 21 bases between the germline ends. The CDR3 measures 18 amino acids from cysteine to phenylalanine. The read is trimmed to its CDR3 DNA, 54 bases read in frame from base 1.